This T cell receptor beta chain is drawn from a study of blood T cell repertoires in COVID-19. Looking at the study overall: The United States, Italy and Spain were the sources of the acute and convalescent COVID-19 samples. Nucleic acid was either cDNA or gDNA, and it came from T cells, B-cell-depleted T cells, or PBMCs.

After removal of 1 base from V and 7 bases from J, the junction contained 7 bases not matched to a gene. From germline, CDR1 is LGHNA and CDR2 YSLEER. The CDR3 covers 16 residues. In the original processing: Counts of nucleated cells, estimated from reference gene primer amplification, were obtained. TCRdb's copy holds only in-frame clones and misses some; the assay was immunoSEQ multiplex PCR. The V and J calls and the clone size are those of that table, but D and trimming were determined from the DNA. The data show hundreds of thousands of clones, under 90% seen once. The TCR was taken from a human donor in a cohort sampled during active COVID-19. The sample comprised peripheral blood. This sequence joins TRBV4-3 and TRBJ1-6, with 7 positions matching TRBD1. The CDR3 bases are TGCGCCAGCAGCCAAGCCGACAGGGCCCCGAATTCACCCCTCCACTTT. Residues: CASSQADRAPNSPLHF.